This TCR beta chain is from a study of neurological immune-mediated disorders. This clonotype was counted many times. The germline V gene has CDR1 DFQATT and CDR2 SNEGSKA (reference sequence). The CDR3 is 13 residues long. The ends were cut back, 4 bases at V and 3 bases at J, with 13 bases in the middle. TCRdb used MiXCR to reprocess the 5' RACE reads, holding one entry per CDR3 protein. The sample has around 66,000 distinct CDR3 sequences; 5.2% are singletons. Sequencing input: PBMCs. The genes are TRBV20-1 and TRBJ2-7; the D gene is possibly TRBD2 (5 bases). The TCR was taken from a young woman with multiple sclerosis. Here the CDR3 reads CSATPGVGYEQYF. The CDR3 region has the DNA TGCAGTGCTACGCCCGGGGTTGGCTACGAGCAGTACTTC.